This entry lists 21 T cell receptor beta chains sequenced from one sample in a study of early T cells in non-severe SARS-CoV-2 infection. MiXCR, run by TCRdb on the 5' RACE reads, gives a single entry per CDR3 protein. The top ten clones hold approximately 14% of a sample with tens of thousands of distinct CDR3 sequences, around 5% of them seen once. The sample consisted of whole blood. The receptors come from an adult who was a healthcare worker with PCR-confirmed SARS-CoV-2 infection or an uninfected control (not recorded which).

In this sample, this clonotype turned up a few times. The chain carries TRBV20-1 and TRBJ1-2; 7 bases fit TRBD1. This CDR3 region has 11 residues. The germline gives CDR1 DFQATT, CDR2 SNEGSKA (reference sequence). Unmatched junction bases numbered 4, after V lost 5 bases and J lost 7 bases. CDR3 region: CSARQGSGYTF. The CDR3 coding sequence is TGCAGTGCTCGACAGGGCTCTGGCTACACCTTC.

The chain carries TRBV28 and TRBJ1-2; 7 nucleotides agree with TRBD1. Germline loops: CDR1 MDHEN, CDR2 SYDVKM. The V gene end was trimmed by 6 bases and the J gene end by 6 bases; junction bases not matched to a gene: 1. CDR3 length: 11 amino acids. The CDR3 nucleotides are TGTGCCAGCAGGACAGGGAATGGCTACACCTTC. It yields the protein CASRTGNGYTF.

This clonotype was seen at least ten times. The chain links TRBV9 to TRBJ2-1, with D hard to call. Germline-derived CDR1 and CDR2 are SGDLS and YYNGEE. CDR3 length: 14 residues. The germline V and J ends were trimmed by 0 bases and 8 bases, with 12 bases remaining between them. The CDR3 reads CASSVGPVADEQFF. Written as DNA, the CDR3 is TGTGCCAGCAGCGTAGGGCCCGTGGCTGATGAGCAGTTCTTC.

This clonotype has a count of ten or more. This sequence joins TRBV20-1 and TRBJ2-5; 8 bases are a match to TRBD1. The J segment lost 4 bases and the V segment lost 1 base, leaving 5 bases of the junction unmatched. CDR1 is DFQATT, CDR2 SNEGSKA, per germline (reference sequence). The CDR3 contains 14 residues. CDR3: CSARVNQGAETQYF. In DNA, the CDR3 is TGCAGTGCTAGAGTCAATCAGGGGGCAGAGACCCAGTACTTC.

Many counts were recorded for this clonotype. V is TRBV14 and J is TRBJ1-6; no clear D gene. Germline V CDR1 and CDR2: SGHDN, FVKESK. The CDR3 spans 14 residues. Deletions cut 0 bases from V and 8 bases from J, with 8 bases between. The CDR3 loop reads CASSQDTGHSPLHF. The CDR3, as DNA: TGTGCCAGCAGCCAAGATACGGGCCATTCACCCCTCCACTTT.

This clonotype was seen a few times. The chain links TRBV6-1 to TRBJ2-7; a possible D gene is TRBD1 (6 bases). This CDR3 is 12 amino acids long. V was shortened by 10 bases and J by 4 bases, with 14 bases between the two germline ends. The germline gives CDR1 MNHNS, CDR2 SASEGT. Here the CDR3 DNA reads TGTGCCACTGAGGCAGGGACATACGAGCAGTACTTC. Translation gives CATEAGTYEQYF.

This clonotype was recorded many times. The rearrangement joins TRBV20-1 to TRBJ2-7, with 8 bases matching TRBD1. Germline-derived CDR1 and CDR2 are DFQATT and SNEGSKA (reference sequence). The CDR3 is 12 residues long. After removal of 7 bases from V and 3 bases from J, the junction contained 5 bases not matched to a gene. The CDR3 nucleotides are TGCAGTGGGACAGGGAGCTTCTACGAGCAGTACTTC. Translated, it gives CSGTGSFYEQYF.

CDR3 sequence reads: CASSQDVRTGTEAFF. CDR3 nucleotide sequence: TGCGCCAGCAGCCAAGATGTACGGACGGGGACTGAAGCTTTCTTT. The chain is built from TRBV4-1 and TRBJ1-1; D gene ambiguous. Germline V lookup: CDR1 MGHRA, CDR2 YSYEKL. Trimming pared 0 bases from V and 5 bases from J, leaving 13 bases between. The CDR3 has 15 amino acids.

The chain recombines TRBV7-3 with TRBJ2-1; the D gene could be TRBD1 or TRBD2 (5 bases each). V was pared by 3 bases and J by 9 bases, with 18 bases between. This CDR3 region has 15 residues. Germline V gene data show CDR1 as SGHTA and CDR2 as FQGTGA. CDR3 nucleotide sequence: TGTGCCAGCAGCTTCGAAGGGACCGTGCACAGTGAGCAGTTCTTC. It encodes CASSFEGTVHSEQFF.

The CDR3 bases are TGTGCCAGCTCACCAGTGTCTGCCGATGGCTACACCTTC. Translated: CASSPVSADGYTF. This chain links TRBV18 with TRBJ1-2, with D unresolved. The CDR3 consists of 13 residues. Germline V gene lookup returns CDR1 KGHSH and CDR2 LQKENI. V was pared by 2 bases and J by 6 bases, with 10 bases between.

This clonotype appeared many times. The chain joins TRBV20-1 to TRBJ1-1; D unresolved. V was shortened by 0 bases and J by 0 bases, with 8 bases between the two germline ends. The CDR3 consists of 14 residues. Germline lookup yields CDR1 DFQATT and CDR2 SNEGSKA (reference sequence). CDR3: CSARDPGLNTEAFF. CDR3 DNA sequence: TGCAGTGCTAGAGATCCAGGTCTGAACACTGAAGCTTTCTTT.

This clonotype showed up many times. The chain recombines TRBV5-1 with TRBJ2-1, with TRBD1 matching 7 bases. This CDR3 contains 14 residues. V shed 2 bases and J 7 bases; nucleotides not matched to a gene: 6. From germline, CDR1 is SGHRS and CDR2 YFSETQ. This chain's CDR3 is CASSLGQATNEQFF. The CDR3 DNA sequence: TGCGCCAGCAGCTTAGGACAGGCCACAAATGAGCAGTTCTTC.

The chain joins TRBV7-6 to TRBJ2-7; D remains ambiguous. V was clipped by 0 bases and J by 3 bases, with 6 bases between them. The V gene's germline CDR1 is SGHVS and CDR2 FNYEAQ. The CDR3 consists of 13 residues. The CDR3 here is CASSLAGNYEQYF. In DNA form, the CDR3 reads TGTGCCAGCAGCTTAGCAGGGAACTACGAGCAGTACTTC.

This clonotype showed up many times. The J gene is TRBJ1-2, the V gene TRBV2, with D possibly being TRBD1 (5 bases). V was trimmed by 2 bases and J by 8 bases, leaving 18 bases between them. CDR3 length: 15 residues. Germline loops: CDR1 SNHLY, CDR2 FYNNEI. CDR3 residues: CASSELTGQGAGYTF. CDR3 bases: TGTGCCAGCAGTGAATTAACAGGTCAGGGAGCGGGCTACACCTTC.

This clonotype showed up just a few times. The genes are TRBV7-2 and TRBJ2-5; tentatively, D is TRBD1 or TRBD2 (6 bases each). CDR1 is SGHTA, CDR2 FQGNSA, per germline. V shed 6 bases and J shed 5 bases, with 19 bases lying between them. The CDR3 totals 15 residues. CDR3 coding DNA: TGTGCCAGCAGTTTGGGGGCGGGGTTCTGGGAGACCCAGTACTTC. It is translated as CASSLGAGFWETQYF.

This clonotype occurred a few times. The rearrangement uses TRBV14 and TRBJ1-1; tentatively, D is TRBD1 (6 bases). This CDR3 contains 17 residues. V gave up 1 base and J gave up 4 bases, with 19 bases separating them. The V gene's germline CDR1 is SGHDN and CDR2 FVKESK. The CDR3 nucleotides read TGTGCCAGCAGCCAAGTCGGGGGCGCAAAGTTGATCACTGAAGCTTTCTTT. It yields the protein CASSQVGGAKLITEAFF.

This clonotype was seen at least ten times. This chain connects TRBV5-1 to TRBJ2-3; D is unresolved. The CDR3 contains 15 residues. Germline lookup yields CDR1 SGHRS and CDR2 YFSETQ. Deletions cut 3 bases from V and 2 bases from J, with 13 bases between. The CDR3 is CASSSEGRSTDTQYF. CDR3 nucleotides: TGCGCCAGCAGCTCGGAAGGCAGGTCCACAGATACGCAGTATTTT.

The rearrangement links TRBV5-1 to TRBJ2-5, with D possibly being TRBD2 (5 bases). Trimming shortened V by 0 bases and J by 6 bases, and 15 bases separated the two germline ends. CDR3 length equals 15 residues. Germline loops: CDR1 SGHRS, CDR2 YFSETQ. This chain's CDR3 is CASSLAVGERKTQYF. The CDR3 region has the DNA TGCGCCAGCAGCTTGGCTGTCGGGGAAAGAAAGACCCAGTACTTC.

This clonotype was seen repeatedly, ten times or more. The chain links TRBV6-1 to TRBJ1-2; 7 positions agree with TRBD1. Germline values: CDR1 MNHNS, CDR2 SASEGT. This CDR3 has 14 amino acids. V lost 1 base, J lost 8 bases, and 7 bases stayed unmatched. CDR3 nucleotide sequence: TGTGCCAGCAGTGAAGGAGGGGGCGCTGGAGGCTACACCTTC. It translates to CASSEGGGAGGYTF.

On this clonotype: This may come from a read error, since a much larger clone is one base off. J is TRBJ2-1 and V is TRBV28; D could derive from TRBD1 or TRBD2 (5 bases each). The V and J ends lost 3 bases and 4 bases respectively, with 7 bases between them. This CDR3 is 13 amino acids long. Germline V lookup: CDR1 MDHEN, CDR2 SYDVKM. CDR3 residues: CASSLRGYNEQFF. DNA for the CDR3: TGTGCCAGCAGTTTGAGGGGTTACAATGAGCAGTTCTTC. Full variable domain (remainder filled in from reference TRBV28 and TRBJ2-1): DVKVTQSSRYLVKRTGEKVFLECVQDMDHENMFWYRQDPGLGLRLIYFSYDVKMKEKGDIPEGYSVSREKKERFSLILESASTNQTSMYLCASSLRGYNEQFFGPGTRLTVL.

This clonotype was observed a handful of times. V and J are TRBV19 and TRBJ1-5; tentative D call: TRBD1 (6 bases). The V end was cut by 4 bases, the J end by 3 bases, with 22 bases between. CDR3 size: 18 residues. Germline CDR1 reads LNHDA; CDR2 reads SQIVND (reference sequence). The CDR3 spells CASSTTWAGVLINQPQHF. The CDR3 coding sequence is TGTGCCAGTAGTACTACCTGGGCAGGGGTCCTAATCAATCAGCCCCAGCATTTT. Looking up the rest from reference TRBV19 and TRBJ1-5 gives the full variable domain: DGGITQSPKYLFRKEGQNVTLSCEQNLNHDAMYWYRQDPGQGLRLIYYSQIVNDFQKGDIAEGYSVSREKKESFPLTVTSAQKNPTAFYLCASSTTWAGVLINQPQHFGDGTRLSIL.